This T cell receptor beta chain is drawn from a study of shared clonotypes between healthy human individuals. Germline V gives CDR1 MNHEY, CDR2 SVGAGI. The CDR3 is 14 amino acids. Trimming removed 6 bases at V and 0 bases at J, with 11 bases between. Among the unsorted PBMC samples, replicate PCRs used around 270 ng DNA, 25,000 to 35,000 T cell genomes. Sequencing was performed on unsorted PBMC DNA using ten immunoSEQ deep assay plates. The repertoire was sequenced with immunoSEQ multiplex PCR; TCRdb's copy has only in-frame clones and lacks some. The table records about 480,000 clones, over 60% of them present only once.

The J gene is TRBJ1-2, the V gene TRBV6-5; tentative D call: TRBD1 (5 bases). The source material was PBMCs. The sequence was collected from a middle-aged woman in good health. Some clones in this sample may be carry-over from other donors' samples. This chain's CDR3 is CASRSPGANYGYTF. As DNA, the CDR3 is TGTGCCAGCAGAAGTCCGGGGGCTAACTATGGCTACACCTTC.